These 19 T cell receptor beta chains came from one sample sequenced in a study of radiotherapy plus CTLA-4 blockade in lung cancer. Only in-frame clones appear in the TCRdb table, and some are missing; sequencing was by immunoSEQ multiplex PCR. Of about 110,000 clones listed, roughly 84% are singletons. The source material was peripheral blood, sampled from a patient treated with radiotherapy plus ipilimumab. The receptors shown here come from a human donor with non-small cell lung cancer that progressed on radiotherapy plus ipilimumab. Some clones in this sample may be carry-over from other donors' samples.

This chain links TRBV11-3 with TRBJ2-3, with D perhaps TRBD1 (5 bases). The CDR3 runs to 12 residues. V lost 3 bases to trimming and J lost 8 bases, with 9 bases between them. Looked up from germline, CDR1 is SGHNT and CDR2 is YENEEA. The DNA for the CDR3 is TGTGCCAGCAGCTTTCACAGGACTACGCAGTATTTT. Amino acid sequence: CASSFHRTTQYF.

Of note for this clone: This CDR3 is also generated by other DNA sequences in the sample. The chain joins TRBV7-9 to TRBJ1-6, with 8 bases fitting TRBD1. This CDR3 spans 16 amino acids. In germline, CDR1 is SEHNR, CDR2 FQNEAQ (reference sequence). After removal of 1 base from V and 7 bases from J, the junction contained 6 bases not matched to a gene. The CDR3 is CASSLGAGGPNSPLHF. CDR3 coding DNA: TGTGCCAGCAGCTTAGGGGCAGGGGGCCCGAATTCACCCCTCCACTTT.

The gene calls are TRBV19 and TRBJ1-6; the match to TRBD1 covers 9 bases. CDR1 LNHDA and CDR2 SQIVND come from the germline V gene (reference sequence). V lost 6 bases and J lost 9; bases outside the gene matches: 6. The CDR3 is 14 residues long. As DNA, the CDR3 is TGTGCCAGTAGCCTGACAGGGGGTGGTTCACCCCTCCACTTT. It codes for CASSLTGGGSPLHF.

V and J are TRBV7-8 and TRBJ2-5; 8 nucleotides align to TRBD1. Per the germline V gene, CDR1 is SGHVS and CDR2 is FQNEAQ. This CDR3 has 20 residues. V shed 1 base, J shed 5 bases, and the junction held 21 bases outside the gene matches. In nucleotides, the CDR3 is TGTGCCAGCAGCTTAGGACAGGGGTCTATAAGACTACAAAAATGGGAGACCCAGTACTTC. This sequence encodes CASSLGQGSIRLQKWETQYF.

This clone was observed a single time. V usage is TRBV6-5 and J usage is TRBJ1-2; 9 bases fit TRBD1. In germline, CDR1 is MNHEY, CDR2 SVGAGI. This CDR3 has 15 residues. With V trimmed by 0 bases and J by 8 bases, 7 bases remained unmatched. DNA for the CDR3: TGTGCCAGCAGTTACTCGACACGGACAGGGGAAGGCTACACCTTC. This codes for CASSYSTRTGEGYTF.

This clone was picked up a small number of times. The rearrangement joins TRBV13 to TRBJ1-6; 7 nucleotides match TRBD1. Germline V gene lookup returns CDR1 PRHDT and CDR2 FYEKMQ (reference sequence). V shed 5 bases, J shed 0 bases, and the junction held 4 bases outside the gene matches. There are 16 residues in the CDR3. Written as DNA, the CDR3 is TGTGCCAGCAGCCGGGACAGAAGCTCCTATAATTCACCCCTCCACTTT. Translation: CASSRDRSSYNSPLHF.

The genes are TRBV28 and TRBJ2-5, with 7 nucleotides matching TRBD2. The CDR3 extends over 15 amino acids. V was clipped by 6 bases and J by 3 bases; unmatched bases: 10. Per germline, CDR1 MDHEN and CDR2 SYDVKM. This CDR3 reads CASSSTSANEETQYF. For the CDR3, the DNA is TGTGCCAGCAGCTCCACTAGCGCGAACGAAGAGACCCAGTACTTC.

CDR3 coding DNA: TGTGCCAGCTCACCCCCCGGGCCGGCGGCGGCTAGTCAGCCCCAGCATTTT. Its translation: CASSPPGPAAASQPQHF. V usage is TRBV18 and J usage is TRBJ1-5; D call uncertain. CDR1 KGHSH and CDR2 LQKENI come from the germline V gene. The length of the CDR3 is 17 residues. Trimming took off 3 bases at V and 6 bases at J, with 21 bases between the two ends.

J is TRBJ1-6 and V is TRBV30; a weak D match, TRBD1 (5 bases). V lost 4 bases to trimming and J lost 12 bases, with 22 bases between them. The CDR3 runs 15 residues. The germline gives CDR1 GTSNPN, CDR2 SVGIG (reference sequence). The CDR3 DNA sequence: TGTGCCTGGACCATAGGTACCGGGACCCAAGGACCCCTCCACTTT. Translating gives CAWTIGTGTQGPLHF.

This chain connects TRBV7-6 to TRBJ2-7; D is possibly TRBD2 (6 bases). Trimming left V 1 base short and J 7 bases short, with 17 bases between. There are 15 residues in the CDR3. Germline values: CDR1 SGHVS, CDR2 FNYEAQ. DNA of the CDR3: TGTGCCAGCAGCTTAGTCCAGGGTTCGGGGAGGGAGCAGTACTTC. Translation: CASSLVQGSGREQYF. Using reference TRBV7-6 and TRBJ2-7 for the parts outside the CDR3, the full variable domain is GAGVSQSPRYKVTKRGQDVALRCDPISGHVSLYWYRQALGQGPEFLTYFNYEAQQDKSGLPNDRFSAERPEGSISTLTIQRTEQRDSAMYRCASSLVQGSGREQYFGPGTRLTVT.

The chain couples TRBV19 to TRBJ1-5; TRBD1 aligns across 10 bases. The CDR3 contains 14 residues. The germline gives CDR1 LNHDA, CDR2 SQIVND (reference sequence). V lost 10 bases and J lost 4; bases outside the gene matches: 7. Written as DNA, the CDR3 is TGTGCCACCAGTCGGGGACAGGGGAATCAGCCCCAGCATTTT. It specifies CATSRGQGNQPQHF.

This sequence joins TRBV6-1 and TRBJ2-7; the match to TRBD1 covers 7 bases. The CDR3 length is 14 residues. Germline-derived CDR1 and CDR2 are MNHNS and SASEGT. The ends lost 7 bases at V and 3 bases at J; junction bases unmatched: 9. CDR3 sequence reads: CASTPFWDSYEQYF. The CDR3 DNA is TGTGCCAGCACCCCCTTTTGGGACAGCTACGAGCAGTACTTC.

About this clone itself: The germline gene is not matched at one end of the junction; a read error may be the cause. The chain joins TRBV11-3 to TRBJ2-1, with D perhaps matching TRBD2 (6 bases). CDR3 size: 13 residues. CDR1 is SGHNT, CDR2 YENEEA, per germline. The CDR3 bases are TGTGCCGGCAGCTTAGATAGCGGATATGAGCAGTTCTTC. It codes for CAGSLDSGYEQFF.

CDR3 residues: CASSLGAGGGGGNQPQHF. The CDR3, as DNA: TGTGCCAGCAGCTTAGGTGCTGGGGGGGGAGGAGGCAATCAGCCCCAGCATTTT. The chain couples TRBV7-9 to TRBJ1-5, with a possible D match to TRBD1 (5 bases). Per germline, CDR1 SEHNR and CDR2 FQNEAQ (reference sequence). The CDR3 consists of 18 residues. Trimming pared 1 base from V and 2 bases from J, leaving 18 bases between.

The chain links TRBV5-1 to TRBJ2-1; 12 bases map to TRBD2. With 5 bases clipped from V and 0 bases from J, the junction kept 6 bases outside the gene matches. Germline CDR1 is SGHRS and CDR2 is YFSETQ. The CDR3 contains 17 residues. The CDR3 region has the DNA TGCGCCAGCAGACGACTAGCGGGGGAGAGCTCCTACAATGAGCAGTTCTTC. As protein: CASRRLAGESSYNEQFF.

The chain has TRBV11-2 and TRBJ2-3; TRBD2 aligns across 8 bases. The junction had 3 bases not matched to a gene; V was cut back by 1 base and J by 0 bases. The CDR3 length is 16 residues. Per germline, CDR1 SGHAT and CDR2 FQNNGV. DNA of the CDR3: TGTGCCAGCAGCTTAGCCCGCGGGGGGAGCACAGATACGCAGTATTTT. This gives the protein CASSLARGGSTDTQYF.

The sample holds one count of this clone. The genes are TRBV21-1 and TRBJ1-5; the table calls TRBD1, which could not be checked here. TRBV21-1 is reported as a pseudogene. The CDR3 is made up of 15 amino acids. CDR3 DNA sequence: TGTGCCAGCCATGGAACCAGGGCGAGCAATCAGCCCCAGCATTTT. This encodes CASHGTRASNQPQHF.

This clone was observed a handful of times. The rearrangement joins TRBV29-1 to TRBJ2-7, with TRBD1 as a possible D gene (6 bases). The CDR3 consists of 13 residues. Germline CDR1 and CDR2: SQVTM and ANQGSEA. V shed 4 bases and J shed 3 bases, with 13 bases lying between them. The CDR3 sequence: CSVGPGTYYEQYF. The CDR3 bases are TGCAGCGTTGGACCCGGGACATACTACGAGCAGTACTTC.

V is TRBV29-1 and J is TRBJ1-2; D perhaps matches TRBD1 (5 bases). The germline CDR1 and CDR2 sequences are SQVTM and ANQGSEA. The CDR3 spans 11 residues. The CDR3 DNA reads TGCAGGGCGGGGGAAACCTATGGCTACACCTTC. Its translation is CRAGETYGYTF.